Shown below are 19 T cell receptor beta chains from a single sample sequenced in a study of blood T cells in healthy people across ages. Primers used in a second PCR of roughly 6 to 11 cycles were a sample-barcoded 5' primer and a J-beta primer mix. MiXCR was run by TCRdb on the 5' RACE reads, yielding one entry per CDR3 protein. Of roughly 1.9 million distinct CDR3 sequences in the sample, about 39% were seen once. The sample taken for sequencing was blood. These receptors came from a human donor in good health.

The chain combines TRBV11-2 with TRBJ2-3; TRBD2 matches at 8 bases. The CDR3 consists of 17 residues. Germline V lookup: CDR1 SGHAT, CDR2 FQNNGV. V was pared by 1 base and J by 2 bases, with 8 bases of the junction left unmatched. The CDR3 region is CASSLVGGGGITDTQYF. The CDR3 DNA reads TGTGCCAGCAGCTTAGTAGGTGGCGGGGGGATCACAGATACGCAGTATTTT.

This clonotype appeared a single time. This chain joins TRBV7-9 and TRBJ2-3; 8 bases line up with TRBD2. V dropped 4 bases and J dropped 2; count of bases not matched to a gene: 20. There are 20 residues in the CDR3. From germline, CDR1 is SEHNR and CDR2 FQNEAQ (reference sequence). The CDR3 sequence is CASSSLSTGGAGDVTDTQYF. CDR3 nucleotide sequence: TGTGCCAGCAGCTCACTTAGTACCGGCGGAGCGGGGGACGTCACAGATACGCAGTATTTT.

The chain combines TRBV12-3 or TRBV12-4 with TRBJ2-5, with 9 bases aligning to TRBD1. The DNA end is more similar to TRBJ2-7, so the J call may be wrong. This CDR3 has 14 residues. The CDR3 DNA reads as TGTGCCAGCAGAGGACAGGGGAATCTCTACGAGCAGTACTTC. Its translation: CASRGQGNLYEQYF.

V and J are TRBV5-1 and TRBJ1-5, with a weak D call TRBD1 (5 bases). The V gene's germline CDR1 is SGHRS and CDR2 YFSETQ. The CDR3 is 13 amino acids. V lost 7 bases and J lost 3, with 11 bases in between. The CDR3 DNA is TGCGCCAGCGGCTCAGGGCCCAATCAGCCCCAGCATTTT. Translated, it gives CASGSGPNQPQHF.

The gene calls are TRBV27 and TRBJ2-3, with TRBD2 matching over 8 bases. CDR1 is MNHEY and CDR2 is SMNVEV in the germline V gene (reference sequence). With 1 base clipped from V and 4 bases from J, the junction kept 7 bases outside the gene matches. The CDR3 is made up of 16 amino acids. CDR3 sequence (DNA): TGTGCCAGCAGTTTATGGCGGGGGGCCCGCGCAGATACGCAGTATTTT. This sequence encodes CASSLWRGARADTQYF.

This chain uses TRBV5-1 with TRBJ2-5, with D maybe TRBD2 (6 bases). The CDR3 runs to 14 residues. Germline V gene sequence: CDR1 SGHRS, CDR2 YFSETQ. V was trimmed by 4 bases and J by 4 bases, leaving 14 bases between them. The CDR3 sequence is CASSIGGLGETQYF. For the CDR3, the DNA is TGCGCCAGCAGCATCGGGGGACTCGGAGAGACCCAGTACTTC.

V gene TRBV3-1 combines with J gene TRBJ2-5, with D possibly called TRBD1 or TRBD2 (5 bases each). Germline-derived CDR1 and CDR2 are LGHDT and YNNKEL (reference sequence). The CDR3 is 17 amino acids. V was trimmed by 0 bases and J by 1 base, leaving 15 bases between them. CDR3 coding DNA: TGTGCCAGCAGCCAAGATTCAAGCGTGGGACGCCAAGAGACCCAGTACTTC. It translates to CASSQDSSVGRQETQYF.

Remarks on this clonotype: Possible read error: a much larger clone is one base away. V is TRBV6-2 or TRBV6-3 and J is TRBJ1-1; no clear D. Germline V CDR1 and CDR2: MNHEY, SVGEGT. V shed 7 bases and J shed 0 bases, with 3 bases lying between them. The CDR3 is 11 residues long. The CDR3 protein is CASIMNTEAFF. DNA of the CDR3: TGTGCCAGCATAATGAACACTGAAGCTTTCTTT.

The J gene is TRBJ1-4, the V gene TRBV6-5, with D maybe TRBD1 (5 bases). The CDR3 is 15 amino acids. V lost 5 bases and J 2 bases, leaving 12 bases between the germline ends. The germline V gene encodes CDR1 MNHEY and CDR2 SVGAGI. CDR3 residues: CASSTRQSTNEKLFF. The DNA of the CDR3 is TGTGCCAGCAGTACACGACAGAGTACTAATGAAAAACTGTTTTTT.

V is TRBV7-2 and J is TRBJ2-5; D is undetermined. V shed 6 bases and J shed 3 bases, with 11 bases lying between them. CDR1 SGHTA and CDR2 FQGNSA come from the germline V gene. This CDR3 region has 13 residues. The CDR3 DNA follows: TGTGCCAGCAGTTTCCCGATAGAAGAGACCCAGTACTTC. The encoded protein is CASSFPIEETQYF.

This rearrangement joins TRBV9 to TRBJ2-1; D is ambiguous. This CDR3 is 13 amino acids long. CDR1 and CDR2 (germline): SGDLS, YYNGEE. Trimming stripped 3 bases from V and 8 bases from J, with 12 bases between. The CDR3 here is CASSGGPTYEQFF. DNA for the CDR3: TGTGCCAGCAGCGGAGGCCCGACTTATGAGCAGTTCTTC.

This clonotype has a single count. Here the CDR3 reads CASSFGAADYGYTF. CDR3 in DNA: TGCGCCAGCAGCTTCGGGGCAGCGGACTATGGCTACACCTTC. V gene TRBV5-1 combines with J gene TRBJ1-2, with D maybe TRBD1 (5 bases). Per germline, CDR1 SGHRS and CDR2 YFSETQ. V lost 2 bases and J lost 3, with 11 bases in between. This CDR3 is built from 14 residues.

The rearrangement uses TRBV4-3 and TRBJ2-4; 10 bases map to TRBD2. The J call may be incorrect, as the DNA end agrees better with TRBJ2-7. This CDR3 comprises 14 residues. Looked up from germline, CDR1 is LGHNA and CDR2 is YSLEER. Here the CDR3 reads CASSQLAGVYEQYF. In DNA form, the CDR3 reads TGCGCCAGCAGCCAACTAGCGGGGGTCTACGAGCAGTACTTC.

This clonotype was counted a few times. The chain employs TRBV4-1 and TRBJ2-7; TRBD2 is a possible D gene (5 bases). CDR3 size: 17 residues. The V gene lost 1 base and the J gene lost 3 bases, with 19 bases spanning the gap. Germline values: CDR1 MGHRA, CDR2 YSYEKL. The CDR3 nucleotides read TGCGCCAGCAGCCAAGCTTTGTCCGGAGGAAATTTCTACGAGCAGTACTTC. The encoded protein is CASSQALSGGNFYEQYF.

The J gene is TRBJ2-1, the V gene TRBV7-2; 14 bases fit TRBD2. CDR1 and CDR2 from the germline V gene are SGHTA and FQGNSA. This CDR3 comprises 16 residues. The V and J ends lost 4 bases and 10 bases, in that order; junction bases with no gene match: 9. CDR3 bases: TGTGCCAGCAGCTCTCGGGGGACTAGCGGGGGAAGGGAGCAGTTCTTC. It is translated as CASSSRGTSGGREQFF.

This clonotype was counted between two and nine times. The chain couples TRBV7-9 to TRBJ2-3, with 8 bases identical to TRBD1. CDR1 is SEHNR, CDR2 FQNEAQ, per germline (reference sequence). This CDR3 comprises 15 residues. The ends lost 1 base at V and 8 bases at J; junction bases unmatched: 8. CDR3 sequence: CASSLGDRGGVTQYF. Written as DNA, the CDR3 is TGTGCCAGCAGCTTAGGCGACAGGGGAGGAGTTACGCAGTATTTT.

The V call is TRBV20-1, the J call TRBJ2-3; no firm D call. The CDR3 has 15 residues. V dropped 3 bases and J dropped 1 base, with 14 bases sitting between them. Germline values: CDR1 DFQATT, CDR2 SNEGSKA (reference sequence). CDR3: CSASGWVVGTDTQYF. CDR3 sequence (DNA): TGCAGTGCTAGTGGGTGGGTAGTCGGCACAGATACGCAGTATTTT.

The rearrangement uses TRBV29-1 and TRBJ2-3; 8 positions agree with TRBD1. CDR3 length: 14 residues. J was trimmed by 4 bases and V by 7 bases; bases with no gene match: 10. Per germline, CDR1 SQVTM and CDR2 ANQGSEA. The CDR3 sequence is CSATGQGEADTQYF. The CDR3, as DNA: TGCAGCGCTACTGGACAGGGTGAGGCAGATACGCAGTATTTT.

This clonotype was seen once. V and J are TRBV28 and TRBJ2-1; 9 positions agree with TRBD2. This CDR3 is 15 amino acids long. CDR1 is MDHEN and CDR2 is SYDVKM in the germline V gene. The junction had 7 bases not matched to a gene; V was cut back by 2 bases and J by 8 bases. CDR3: CASSLRASGDDEQFF. The CDR3 nucleotides are TGTGCCAGCAGTTTACGGGCTAGCGGGGATGATGAGCAGTTCTTC.